Below, 28 T cell receptor beta chains from the same sample are listed, as sequenced in a study of preoperative IRX-2 immunotherapy in early breast cancer. This sample's treatment: preoperative locoregional IRX-2 cytokine immunotherapy. Repertoires were generated with immunoSEQ multiplex PCR, while TCRdb's copy carries only in-frame clones and drops some. The table has roughly 25,000 clones, about 95% seen once. Sequencing was performed on tumor tissue, taken after IRX-2 immunotherapy. These receptors all stem from a human donor with breast cancer.

The V call is TRBV25-1, the J call TRBJ2-4; no firm D call. Germline V lookup: CDR1 MGHDK, CDR2 SYGVNS. Trimming removed 0 bases at V and 1 base at J, with 13 bases between. CDR3 length: 17 residues. The CDR3 coding sequence is TGTGCCAGCAGTGAATATGTAGACGAATACGCCAAAAACATTCAGTACTTC. Its translation is CASSEYVDEYAKNIQYF. The full variable domain, with the rest looked up from reference TRBV25-1 and TRBJ2-4, is EADIYQTPRYLVIGTGKKITLECSQTMGHDKMYWYQQDPGMELHLIHYSYGVNSTEKGDLSSESTVSRIRTEHFPLTLESARPSHTSQYLCASSEYVDEYAKNIQYFGAGTRLSVL.

The chain recombines TRBV7-9 with TRBJ2-7; 11 bases align to TRBD1. The CDR3 consists of 16 residues. CDR1 is SEHNR and CDR2 is FQNEAQ in the germline V gene (reference sequence). Trimming took 7 bases from V and 0 from J; bases not matched to a gene: 8. The CDR3 DNA follows: TGTGCCAGCACCTTCCCGGGACAGGGGGGCTCCTACGAGCAGTACTTC. Translated: CASTFPGQGGSYEQYF.

This clone was detected once. The chain uses TRBV7-9 and TRBJ2-5; D tentatively reads TRBD1 or TRBD2 (5 bases each). Deletions cut 2 bases from V and 2 bases from J, with 12 bases between. Germline CDR1 SEHNR, CDR2 FQNEAQ (reference sequence). CDR3 length: 15 amino acids. DNA of the CDR3: TGTGCCAGCAGCTTAAGCGGCGCAGGGCAAGAGACCCAGTACTTC. The encoded protein is CASSLSGAGQETQYF.

The chain has TRBV27 and TRBJ2-7; 9 bases map to TRBD2. This CDR3 spans 16 amino acids. Unmatched junction bases numbered 11, after V lost 7 bases and J lost 1 base. Germline loops: CDR1 MNHEY, CDR2 SMNVEV (reference sequence). The CDR3 region has the DNA TGTGCCAGCACCGGGCTCGGTAGCGGGGGATCCTACGAGCAGTACTTC. It encodes CASTGLGSGGSYEQYF.

This clone appeared a single time. This chain links TRBV4-3 with TRBJ2-2; D not certain. The CDR3 is made up of 12 amino acids. V lost 4 bases to trimming and J lost 11 bases, with 11 bases between them. Germline V gene lookup returns CDR1 LGHNA and CDR2 YSLEER. For the CDR3, the DNA is TGCGCCAGCAGCCCCCCCGGTCCAGAGCTGTTTTTT. Its translation: CASSPPGPELFF.

CDR3 coding DNA: TGTGCCACTAAACAGGAAGCTAACTATGGCTACACCTTC. Amino acid sequence: CATKQEANYGYTF. The chain combines TRBV5-4 with TRBJ1-2; D may be TRBD1 (5 bases). There are 13 residues in the CDR3. The germline V gene encodes CDR1 SGHNT and CDR2 YYREEE (reference sequence). Trimming pared 9 bases from V and 0 bases from J, leaving 12 bases between.

V gene TRBV18 combines with J gene TRBJ1-1; D remains unclear. V lost 2 bases and J 0 bases, leaving 7 bases between the germline ends. The length of the CDR3 is 14 residues. Germline lookup yields CDR1 KGHSH and CDR2 LQKENI. DNA of the CDR3: TGTGCCAGCTCACCAATGACATTGAACACTGAAGCTTTCTTT. It specifies CASSPMTLNTEAFF.

This chain connects TRBV27 to TRBJ1-1, with TRBD1 as a possible D gene (5 bases). Germline V gene lookup returns CDR1 MNHEY and CDR2 SMNVEV (reference sequence). V gave up 4 bases and J gave up 8 bases, with 14 bases separating them. The CDR3 extends over 13 amino acids. This CDR3 is CASSSHGAREAFF. CDR3 DNA: TGTGCCAGCAGTTCGCACGGGGCGAGGGAAGCTTTCTTT.

V usage is TRBV6-5 and J usage is TRBJ1-1; D unresolved. CDR3 length: 13 residues. Germline V gene data show CDR1 as MNHEY and CDR2 as SVGAGI. V was cut by 4 bases and J by 0 bases, with 6 bases left in between. The CDR3 coding sequence is TGTGCCAGCAGTTTTCAGGTGAACACTGAAGCTTTCTTT. Translating gives CASSFQVNTEAFF.

The gene calls are TRBV11-2 and TRBJ1-1; D is possibly TRBD1 (6 bases). V lost 1 base and J 3 bases, leaving 15 bases between the germline ends. Germline V gene sequence: CDR1 SGHAT, CDR2 FQNNGV. The CDR3 is made up of 16 amino acids. The CDR3 coding sequence is TGTGCCAGCAGCTTAGTCGGGGGCGGGGGGGACACTGAAGCTTTCTTT. Protein: CASSLVGGGGDTEAFF.

The rearrangement uses TRBV4-2 and TRBJ1-5, with TRBD1 matching 8 bases. Per the germline V gene, CDR1 is LGHNA and CDR2 is YNFKEQ. The ends lost 2 bases at V and 0 bases at J; junction bases unmatched: 6. The CDR3 has 17 residues. The CDR3 region is CASSQRGTGHSNQPQHF. The CDR3 nucleotides read TGTGCCAGCAGCCAAAGAGGGACAGGTCATAGCAATCAGCCCCAGCATTTT.

The chain links TRBV25-1 to TRBJ2-2, with no clear D. The CDR3 length is 14 residues. The germline gives CDR1 MGHDK, CDR2 SYGVNS. Deletions cut 6 bases from V and 0 bases from J, with 8 bases between. Here the CDR3 reads CASRKTSNTGELFF. CDR3 DNA sequence: TGTGCCAGCAGAAAAACTTCGAACACCGGGGAGCTGTTTTTT.

This sequence joins TRBV27 and TRBJ2-7; D not certain. Per germline, CDR1 MNHEY and CDR2 SMNVEV (reference sequence). CDR3 length: 15 amino acids. Trimming took off 1 base at V and 0 bases at J, with 10 bases between the two ends. As DNA, the CDR3 is TGTGCCAGCAGTTTATTTGAGACAACCTCCTACGAGCAGTACTTC. Translating it yields CASSLFETTSYEQYF.

The V and J genes are TRBV7-2 and TRBJ2-1; tentative D call: TRBD2 (5 bases). The CDR3 totals 13 residues. Germline CDR1 SGHTA, CDR2 FQGNSA. Trimming shortened V by 3 bases and J by 8 bases, and 11 bases separated the two germline ends. The CDR3 bases are TGTGCCAGCAGCTTGGATACTAGTTATGAGCAGTTCTTC. Translating gives CASSLDTSYEQFF.

In regard to this clone: Germline and junction disagree at one end, which may indicate a read error. The rearrangement uses TRBV7-3 and TRBJ2-5; 7 nucleotides match TRBD2. From germline, CDR1 is SGHTA and CDR2 FQGTGA. The CDR3 totals 14 residues. This CDR3 reads CASSSRTSQGTQYF. The CDR3 DNA is TGTGCCAGCAGCTCCAGGACTAGTCAAGGGACCCAGTACTTC.

This chain uses TRBV5-1 with TRBJ1-6; D remains ambiguous. Trimming pared 2 bases from V and 2 bases from J, leaving 11 bases between. The CDR3 is 16 residues long. Germline CDR1 reads SGHRS; CDR2 reads YFSETQ. CDR3 nucleotides: TGCGCCAGCAGCTTTGAAGTAAGGACCTATAATTCACCCCTCCACTTT. Translating it yields CASSFEVRTYNSPLHF.

The sample holds one count of this clone. The chain employs TRBV18 and TRBJ2-1, with 7 bases fitting TRBD2. Germline V gene lookup returns CDR1 KGHSH and CDR2 LQKENI. This CDR3 contains 16 residues. V was clipped by 2 bases and J by 0 bases; unmatched bases: 4. The DNA for the CDR3 is TGTGCCAGCTCACCAGCCAGCGGGAACTCCTACAATGAGCAGTTCTTC. Translation: CASSPASGNSYNEQFF.

The genes are TRBV27 and TRBJ2-6, with no clear D. The V and J ends lost 3 bases and 1 base respectively, with 7 bases between them. The CDR3 is made up of 15 amino acids. From germline, CDR1 is MNHEY and CDR2 SMNVEV (reference sequence). This CDR3 is CASSFRQSGANVLTF. DNA of the CDR3: TGTGCCAGCAGTTTTCGGCAATCTGGGGCCAACGTCCTGACTTTC.

The V and J genes are TRBV2 and TRBJ2-4, with D uncertain. The V end lost 10 bases, the J end lost 0 bases, and 4 bases lay between the germline ends. The CDR3 is 11 amino acids. Germline CDR1 is SNHLY and CDR2 is FYNNEI. The CDR3 loop reads CATLAKNIQYF. In nucleotides, the CDR3 is TGTGCCACCCTAGCCAAAAACATTCAGTACTTC.

The chain uses TRBV19 and TRBJ2-1; TRBD2 agrees at 12 bases. CDR1 is LNHDA, CDR2 SQIVND, per germline (reference sequence). The V and J ends lost 4 bases and 0 bases, in that order; junction bases with no gene match: 13. CDR3 length equals 20 residues. The CDR3 loop reads CASSKTRTSGGPSSYNEQFF. The CDR3 coding sequence is TGTGCCAGTAGTAAGACTCGCACTAGCGGGGGGCCGAGCTCCTACAATGAGCAGTTCTTC.

The chain employs TRBV19 and TRBJ2-3; D unclear. Trimming cost V 3 bases and J 5 bases, with 6 bases left between them. Per germline, CDR1 LNHDA and CDR2 SQIVND (reference sequence). The CDR3 sequence is 12 residues long. The DNA of the CDR3 is TGTGCCAGTAGTATTGGTGAAGATACGCAGTATTTT. Encoded protein: CASSIGEDTQYF.

J is TRBJ2-3 and V is TRBV7-3; 11 bases match TRBD2. With 4 bases clipped from V and 0 bases from J, the junction kept 9 bases outside the gene matches. CDR3 length: 18 amino acids. From germline, CDR1 is SGHTA and CDR2 FQGTGA. The CDR3 loop is CASSSTSGSVTSTDTQYF. The CDR3 nucleotides are TGTGCCAGCAGCTCTACTAGCGGGAGCGTAACTAGCACAGATACGCAGTATTTT. Supplemented by reference TRBV7-3 and TRBJ2-3, the full variable domain reads GAGVSQTPSNKVTEKGKYVELRCDPISGHTALYWYRQSLGQGPEFLIYFQGTGAADDSGLPNDRFFAVRPEGSVSTLKIQRTERGDSAVYLCASSSTSGSVTSTDTQYFGPGTRLTVL.

The chain employs TRBV7-9 and TRBJ1-1; the D gene is possibly TRBD1 (5 bases). The V end lost 5 bases, the J end lost 3 bases, and 16 bases lay between the germline ends. Germline CDR1 is SEHNR and CDR2 is FQNEAQ (reference sequence). The CDR3 covers 15 residues. The CDR3 spells CASSVSRGRDTEAFF. The CDR3 nucleotides are TGTGCCAGCAGCGTGTCCCGGGGGAGAGACACTGAAGCTTTCTTT.

CDR3 in amino acids: CASSLGVSGDTGELFF. The CDR3, as DNA: TGCGCCAGCAGCTTGGGGGTTAGCGGGGACACCGGGGAGCTGTTTTTT. The chain is built from TRBV5-1 and TRBJ2-2; TRBD2 agrees at 8 bases. The ends lost 0 bases at V and 3 bases at J; junction bases unmatched: 4. The CDR3 runs to 16 residues. The germline gives CDR1 SGHRS, CDR2 YFSETQ.

The V gene is TRBV7-3, the J gene TRBJ2-1; possible D gene TRBD2, 5 bases. The germline V gene has CDR1 SGHTA and CDR2 FQGTGA. The ends were cut back, 4 bases at V and 9 bases at J, with 16 bases in the middle. The CDR3 has 14 amino acids. The CDR3 DNA sequence: TGTGCCAGCAGCTCGGGGTACCTGAGCGGTGAGCAGTTCTTC. Translation: CASSSGYLSGEQFF.

The gene calls are TRBV7-3 and TRBJ2-1; TRBD2 agrees at 7 bases. The V and J ends lost 1 base and 4 bases, in that order; junction bases with no gene match: 7. The germline V gene has CDR1 SGHTA and CDR2 FQGTGA. This CDR3 region has 16 residues. This CDR3 is CASSLMGGVLYNEQFF. CDR3 bases: TGTGCCAGCAGCTTAATGGGGGGGGTACTTTACAATGAGCAGTTCTTC. Full variable domain (missing parts from reference TRBV7-3 and TRBJ2-1): GAGVSQTPSNKVTEKGKYVELRCDPISGHTALYWYRQSLGQGPEFLIYFQGTGAADDSGLPNDRFFAVRPEGSVSTLKIQRTERGDSAVYLCASSLMGGVLYNEQFFGPGTRLTVL.

This clone was seen just once. This chain connects TRBV5-1 to TRBJ2-3, with a weak D call TRBD2 (6 bases). Per germline, CDR1 SGHRS and CDR2 YFSETQ. The CDR3 sequence is 15 residues long. V lost 5 bases, J lost 2 bases, and 15 bases lay in between. CDR3 sequence: CASSLGTPSTDTQYF. The CDR3 DNA is TGCGCCAGCAGTCTCGGGACTCCATCCACAGATACGCAGTATTTT.

The rearrangement joins TRBV11-3 to TRBJ2-1, with 8 bases lining up with TRBD2. There are 16 residues in the CDR3. The V and J ends lost 5 bases and 3 bases, in that order; junction bases with no gene match: 9. Germline V gives CDR1 SGHNT, CDR2 YENEEA. CDR3 sequence reads: CASSVPWAGGYNEQFF. The CDR3 bases are TGTGCCAGCAGCGTCCCGTGGGCGGGGGGCTACAATGAGCAGTTCTTC.